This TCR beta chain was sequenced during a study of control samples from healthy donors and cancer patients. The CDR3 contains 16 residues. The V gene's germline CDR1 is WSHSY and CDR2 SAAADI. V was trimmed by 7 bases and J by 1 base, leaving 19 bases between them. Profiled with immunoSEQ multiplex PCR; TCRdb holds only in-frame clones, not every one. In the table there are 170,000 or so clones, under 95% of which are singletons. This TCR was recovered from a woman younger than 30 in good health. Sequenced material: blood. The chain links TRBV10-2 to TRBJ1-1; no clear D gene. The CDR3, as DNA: TGCGCCAGCATCCCGGAGGGAGGCTTTTGGAACACTGAAGCTTTCTTT. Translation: CASIPEGGFWNTEAFF.